The 26 T cell receptor beta chains in this list originate from one sample, sequenced in a study of beta chain features in type 1 diabetes. cDNA synthesis used the whole RNA isolate, giving expressed TCRB sequences. Sequenced by immunoSEQ multiplex PCR; TCRdb stores in-frame clones only, minus some. The table records under 250,000 clones, 11% of them present only once. Sequences were obtained from central memory CD4+ T cells from blood. These receptors were collected from a man aged 18 to 30 in good health.

This clone has more than one count but fewer than ten. This CDR3 is also generated by other DNA sequences in the sample. The chain has TRBV2 and TRBJ2-5; tentatively, D is TRBD2 (6 bases). Germline V lookup: CDR1 SNHLY, CDR2 FYNNEI. The V gene lost 2 bases and the J gene lost 5 bases, with 12 bases spanning the gap. The CDR3 is made up of 14 amino acids. The CDR3 spells CASSESTGDETQYF. CDR3 bases: TGTGCCAGCAGTGAATCTACGGGGGATGAGACCCAGTACTTC.

The V and J genes are TRBV11-2 and TRBJ2-6, with D possibly being TRBD1 (6 bases). CDR1 is SGHAT, CDR2 FQNNGV, per germline. This CDR3 has 18 residues. V was clipped by 3 bases and J by 0 bases, with 15 bases between them. The CDR3 DNA reads TGTGCCAGCAGCTTCGGACAGCTAGTATACTCTGGGGCCAACGTCCTGACTTTC. This codes for CASSFGQLVYSGANVLTF. Full variable domain (outside the CDR3, taken from reference TRBV11-2 and TRBJ2-6): EAGVAQSPRYKIIEKRQSVAFWCNPISGHATLYWYQQILGQGPKLLIQFQNNGVVDDSQLPKDRFSAERLKGVDSTLKIQPAKLEDSAVYLCASSFGQLVYSGANVLTFGAGSRLTVL.

The chain carries TRBV18 and TRBJ2-7, with D possibly matching TRBD2 (6 bases). Trimming removed 2 bases at V and 7 bases at J, with 12 bases between. The CDR3 covers 13 residues. Germline CDR1 is KGHSH and CDR2 is LQKENI. CDR3 sequence reads: CASSPSGAGEQYF. The DNA of the CDR3 is TGTGCCAGCTCACCATCGGGCGCGGGGGAGCAGTACTTC.

This clone occurred a few times. The rearrangement uses TRBV5-4 and TRBJ2-3, with TRBD1 matching over 8 bases. The CDR3 loop spans 16 amino acids. J lost 3 bases, V lost 0 bases, and 6 bases had no gene match. Germline CDR1 is SGHNT and CDR2 is YYREEE (reference sequence). The CDR3: CASSLDAQGVTDTQYF. CDR3 nucleotide sequence: TGTGCCAGCAGCTTGGATGCACAGGGGGTAACAGATACGCAGTATTTT. The variable domain in full, completed from reference TRBV5-4 and TRBJ2-3, reads ETGVTQSPTHLIKTRGQQVTLRCSSQSGHNTVSWYQQALGQGPQFIFQYYREEENGRGNFPPRFSGLQFPNYSSELNVNALELDDSALYLCASSLDAQGVTDTQYFGPGTRLTVL.

This clone was found a few times. Different DNA sequences within this sample yield the same CDR3. The chain is built from TRBV7-9 and TRBJ2-2; 8 bases agree with TRBD2. After removal of 5 bases from V and 1 base from J, the junction contained 3 bases not matched to a gene. This CDR3 has 15 residues. Germline V lookup: CDR1 SEHNR, CDR2 FQNEAQ (reference sequence). As DNA, the CDR3 is TGTGCCAGCAGCCCTACTAGCGGGAACACCGGGGAGCTGTTTTTT. It codes for CASSPTSGNTGELFF. The variable domain in full, completed from reference TRBV7-9 and TRBJ2-2, reads DTGVSQNPRHKITKRGQNVTFRCDPISEHNRLYWYRQTLGQGPEFLTYFQNEAQLEKSRLLSDRFSAERPKGSFSTLEIQRTEQGDSAMYLCASSPTSGNTGELFFGEGSRLTVL.

This clone showed up just a few times. CDR3 coding DNA: TGTGCCTGGAGTAAGGGTATGGCCCAGCATTTT. It is translated as CAWSKGMAQHF. The V call is TRBV30, the J call TRBJ1-5, with D hard to call. Trimming left V 2 bases short and J 11 bases short, with 10 bases between. Germline V gives CDR1 GTSNPN, CDR2 SVGIG (reference sequence). The CDR3 length is 11 residues.

This clone was picked up a small number of times. The rearrangement links TRBV30 to TRBJ1-1; 8 nucleotides line up with TRBD1. Germline V gene lookup returns CDR1 GTSNPN and CDR2 SVGIG (reference sequence). This CDR3 region has 15 residues. With V trimmed by 5 bases and J by 1 base, 9 bases remained unmatched. CDR3 loop: CAWGEIDRGNTEAFF. The CDR3 DNA is TGTGCCTGGGGTGAAATAGACAGGGGGAACACTGAAGCTTTCTTT.

This clone appeared a few times. The rearrangement joins TRBV18 to TRBJ2-7; 7 bases agree with TRBD1. The CDR3 extends over 12 amino acids. V lost 8 bases and J lost 6; bases outside the gene matches: 7. Germline V CDR1 and CDR2: KGHSH, LQKENI. The CDR3 nucleotides read TGTGCCAGCCAGGGGGTCGGGTTCGAGCAGTACTTC. Residues: CASQGVGFEQYF.

This clone was counted many times. The chain has TRBV30 and TRBJ2-7; maybe TRBD2 (7 bases). The length of the CDR3 is 13 residues. Trimming shortened V by 3 bases and J by 6 bases, and 15 bases separated the two germline ends. Germline V CDR1 and CDR2: GTSNPN, SVGIG (reference sequence). The CDR3 DNA is TGTGCCTGGAGCCGAGGGGGGGGAAGCGAGCAGTACTTC. The encoded protein is CAWSRGGGSEQYF.

A few counts support this clone. The chain has TRBV28 and TRBJ2-7; D ambiguous. This CDR3 comprises 13 residues. CDR1 and CDR2 from the germline V gene are MDHEN and SYDVKM. V was cut by 4 bases and J by 6 bases, with 13 bases left in between. The CDR3 region has the DNA TGTGCCAGCAGTTCTGGACCCAGGAGCGAGCAGTACTTC. Translating gives CASSSGPRSEQYF.

The chain combines TRBV9 with TRBJ1-2, with unresolved D. The CDR3 has 14 residues. CDR1 is SGDLS and CDR2 is YYNGEE in the germline V gene. With 0 bases removed from V and 4 bases from J, the gap between germline ends came to 10 bases. The CDR3 DNA follows: TGTGCCAGCAGCGTAGACCGGGCTCCCTATGGCTACACCTTC. Translation gives CASSVDRAPYGYTF.

The chain carries TRBV10-2 and TRBJ1-4; 7 positions agree with TRBD1. Trimming took 2 bases from V and 11 from J; bases not matched to a gene: 5. Per germline, CDR1 WSHSY and CDR2 SAAADI. The length of the CDR3 is 13 residues. CDR3 sequence: CASSESGTVKLFF. CDR3 DNA sequence: TGCGCCAGCAGTGAGAGTGGGACAGTGAAACTGTTTTTT.

Only a few counts were recorded for this clone. The rearrangement joins TRBV10-3 to TRBJ1-2; perhaps TRBD1 as D (6 bases). The CDR3 runs to 14 residues. V was shortened by 1 base and J by 7 bases, with 13 bases between the two germline ends. In germline, CDR1 is ENHRY, CDR2 SYGVKD. CDR3 loop: CAISELTGKPGYTF. The CDR3 DNA reads as TGTGCCATCAGTGAGTTAACAGGGAAACCTGGCTACACCTTC.

This clone appeared a few times. V gene TRBV30 combines with J gene TRBJ1-2, with D tentatively TRBD1 (6 bases). Trimming removed 0 bases at V and 7 bases at J, with 15 bases between. The CDR3 has 14 amino acids. Germline values: CDR1 GTSNPN, CDR2 SVGIG (reference sequence). The CDR3 coding sequence is TGTGCCTGGAGTGTAGGTCAGGGGAGTGGTGGCTACACCTTC. This sequence encodes CAWSVGQGSGGYTF.

The gene calls are TRBV7-6 and TRBJ2-1; TRBD1 is a possible D gene (6 bases). The CDR3 contains 14 residues. Germline V lookup: CDR1 SGHVS, CDR2 FNYEAQ. V lost 0 bases to trimming and J lost 6 bases, with 9 bases between them. CDR3 region: CASSLASRGNEQFF. The CDR3 DNA follows: TGTGCCAGCAGCTTAGCGTCCAGGGGCAATGAGCAGTTCTTC.

The rearrangement joins TRBV7-2 to TRBJ2-3; possibly TRBD2 for D (5 bases). Trimming cost V 4 bases and J 2 bases, with 13 bases left between them. This CDR3 spans 15 amino acids. CDR1 is SGHTA, CDR2 FQGNSA, per germline. CDR3 protein: CASSCGGPHTDTQYF. In DNA form, the CDR3 reads TGTGCCAGCAGCTGCGGCGGGCCCCACACAGATACGCAGTATTTT. The whole variable domain, remainder taken from reference TRBV7-2 and TRBJ2-3, is GAGVSQSPSNKVTEKGKDVELRCDPISGHTALYWYRQSLGQGLEFLIYFQGNSAPDKSGLPSDRFSAERTGGSVSTLTIQRTQQEDSAVYLCASSCGGPHTDTQYFGPGTRLTVL.

This clone was observed at least ten times. This chain joins TRBV15 and TRBJ1-5, with D tentatively TRBD1 (6 bases). This CDR3 has 14 residues. Germline CDR1 and CDR2: LNHNV and YYDKDF (reference sequence). V was shortened by 1 base and J by 5 bases, with 9 bases between the two germline ends. DNA of the CDR3: TGTGCCACCAGCAGAGCAGGGGCCGATCAGCCCCAGCATTTT. Translation gives CATSRAGADQPQHF.

The rearrangement links TRBV7-9 to TRBJ2-5, with 9 bases fitting TRBD2. The germline V gene encodes CDR1 SEHNR and CDR2 FQNEAQ (reference sequence). CDR3 length equals 13 residues. V dropped 4 bases and J dropped 5; count of bases not matched to a gene: 2. The DNA of the CDR3 is TGTGCCAGCAGCTGGACTAGCGCCGAGACCCAGTACTTC. Protein product: CASSWTSAETQYF.

This clone was counted between two and nine times. This sequence joins TRBV5-6 and TRBJ1-2; 10 bases match TRBD1. Germline V gene data show CDR1 as SGHDT and CDR2 as YYEEEE. There are 16 residues in the CDR3. The J segment lost 4 bases and the V segment lost 0 bases, leaving 6 bases of the junction unmatched. The CDR3 sequence: CASSLAGTGVRYGYTF. Here the CDR3 DNA reads TGTGCCAGCAGCTTGGCCGGGACAGGGGTTCGCTATGGCTACACCTTC.

This clone was counted a few times. The chain has TRBV7-9 and TRBJ2-5; D might be TRBD2 (5 bases). Trimming took off 3 bases at V and 11 bases at J, with 13 bases between the two ends. The length of the CDR3 is 12 residues. Per the germline V gene, CDR1 is SEHNR and CDR2 is FQNEAQ (reference sequence). The CDR3 loop is CASSFRADTQYF. CDR3 in DNA: TGTGCCAGCAGCTTCCGAGCGGATACACAGTACTTC.

This sequence joins TRBV11-2 and TRBJ2-3; D not resolved. V was cut by 2 bases and J by 6 bases, with 9 bases left in between. From germline, CDR1 is SGHAT and CDR2 FQNNGV. The CDR3 extends over 13 amino acids. The DNA of the CDR3 is TGTGCCAGCAGCTTATCCCGCTCTGATACGCAGTATTTT. It specifies CASSLSRSDTQYF. The full variable domain, rest sourced from reference TRBV11-2 and TRBJ2-3, is EAGVAQSPRYKIIEKRQSVAFWCNPISGHATLYWYQQILGQGPKLLIQFQNNGVVDDSQLPKDRFSAERLKGVDSTLKIQPAKLEDSAVYLCASSLSRSDTQYFGPGTRLTVL.

The chain links TRBV11-2 to TRBJ2-1; a possible D gene is TRBD1 (6 bases). V lost 5 bases, J lost 3 bases, and 14 bases lay in between. CDR3 length equals 15 residues. Per the germline V gene, CDR1 is SGHAT and CDR2 is FQNNGV. DNA of the CDR3: TGTGCCAGCAGCCCAGGGGCGCTAGTCTACAATGAGCAGTTCTTC. Its protein product is CASSPGALVYNEQFF.

With regard to this clone: This sample also contains other DNA sequences that code for the same CDR3. This rearrangement joins TRBV7-2 to TRBJ2-3; a possible D gene is TRBD2 (6 bases). V was pared by 5 bases and J by 3 bases, with 9 bases between. This CDR3 is 13 amino acids long. Per the germline V gene, CDR1 is SGHTA and CDR2 is FQGNSA. CDR3: CASSLGRTDTQYF. The CDR3 DNA reads TGTGCCAGCAGCCTGGGGAGGACAGATACGCAGTATTTT. The full variable domain, its missing parts supplied by reference TRBV7-2 and TRBJ2-3, is GAGVSQSPSNKVTEKGKDVELRCDPISGHTALYWYRQSLGQGLEFLIYFQGNSAPDKSGLPSDRFSAERTGGSVSTLTIQRTQQEDSAVYLCASSLGRTDTQYFGPGTRLTVL.

This clone showed up many times. This chain links TRBV4-3 with TRBJ2-3; TRBD1 matches 7 bases. The germline gives CDR1 LGHNA, CDR2 YSLEER. This CDR3 has 15 residues. V lost 2 bases and J lost 2; bases outside the gene matches: 4. The CDR3 coding sequence is TGCGCCAGCAGCCAACGACAGGGATTCACAGATACGCAGTATTTT. This codes for CASSQRQGFTDTQYF.

This clone turned up a few times. The chain combines TRBV7-2 with TRBJ2-5; possible D gene TRBD2, 6 bases. V dropped 4 bases and J dropped 7 bases, with 13 bases sitting between them. Germline V gene data show CDR1 as SGHTA and CDR2 as FQGNSA. The CDR3 loop spans 13 amino acids. The CDR3 coding sequence is TGTGCCAGCAGCTCCAACCGGCGGGGGACCCAGTACTTC. Its protein product is CASSSNRRGTQYF.

This clone was counted at least ten times. The junction departs from germline at one end; a sequencing error may be responsible. The CDR3 region is CASSQLTGGRVSF. CDR3 sequence (DNA): TGCGCCAGCAGCCAACTTACCGGCGGCCGCGTTTCTTTC. V usage is TRBV4-3 and J usage is TRBJ2-7, with unresolved D. This CDR3 spans 13 amino acids. Per the germline V gene, CDR1 is LGHNA and CDR2 is YSLEER.